A single sample gave rise to the 14 T cell receptor beta chains below, sequenced in a study of blood T cell repertoires in COVID-19. The protocol was immunoSEQ multiplex PCR, while the TCRdb copy is restricted to in-frame clones and leaves out a portion. Among approximately 360,000 clones listed, 70% to 90% were seen once. Sequencing used PBMCs or T cells enriched from blood (not recorded which). These receptors were taken from a woman in her twenties or thirties with acute COVID-19.

This chain connects TRBV27 to TRBJ1-2; TRBD1 aligns across 11 bases. The J segment lost 5 bases and the V segment lost 3 bases, leaving 2 bases of the junction unmatched. The CDR3 has 14 residues. The V gene's germline CDR1 is MNHEY and CDR2 SMNVEV (reference sequence). Here the CDR3 DNA reads TGTGCCAGCAGTTTCGGGACAGGGGGGTATGGCTACACCTTC. The encoded protein is CASSFGTGGYGYTF.

This clone was seen once. The V and J genes are TRBV3-1 (or the pseudogene TRBV3-2) and TRBJ2-1; TRBD2 aligns across 12 bases. Germline V lookup: CDR1 LGHDT, CDR2 YNNKEL (reference sequence). J gave up 5 bases and V 5 bases, and 4 bases lay outside the gene matches. The CDR3 is made up of 15 amino acids. The CDR3 nucleotides read TGTGCCAGCAGCTTTCTAGCGGGGGGGCACAATGAGCAGTTCTTC. Amino acids: CASSFLAGGHNEQFF.

The chain couples TRBV3-1 (or the pseudogene TRBV3-2) to TRBJ2-3; D may be TRBD1 (5 bases). V lost 1 base, J lost 2 bases, and 10 bases lay in between. From germline, CDR1 is LGHDT and CDR2 YNNKEL (reference sequence). CDR3 size: 15 residues. The CDR3 nucleotides read TGTGCCAGCAGCCAAGGGTGGGGCCCCACAGATACGCAGTATTTT. This gives the protein CASSQGWGPTDTQYF.

V usage is TRBV2 and J usage is TRBJ2-1, with TRBD1 identical over 10 bases. The V gene's germline CDR1 is SNHLY and CDR2 FYNNEI. The CDR3 contains 14 residues. Unmatched junction bases numbered 6, after V lost 7 bases and J lost 6 bases. CDR3 sequence (DNA): TGTGCCAGCAAGGACAGGGGGAATTTCAATGAGCAGTTCTTC. Translated: CASKDRGNFNEQFF.

This sequence joins TRBV7-9 and TRBJ1-1; tentative D call: TRBD1 (5 bases). CDR3 length: 17 residues. V was pared by 3 bases and J by 0 bases, with 17 bases between. Germline-derived CDR1 and CDR2 are SEHNR and FQNEAQ (reference sequence). CDR3 nucleotides: TGTGCCAGCAGCTTCCTAGGGCAGGGATCCATGAACACTGAAGCTTTCTTT. Translated, it gives CASSFLGQGSMNTEAFF.

The chain carries TRBV5-5 and TRBJ2-7, with 16 bases that match TRBD2. Germline V gene data show CDR1 as SGHKS and CDR2 as YYEKEE (reference sequence). The junction had 11 bases not matched to a gene; V was cut back by 2 bases and J by 6 bases. The CDR3 spans 18 residues. DNA of the CDR3: TGTGCCAGCAGCTTAACGGGACTAGCGGGGGGGCGTCTCCTCGAGCAGTACTTC. Encoded protein: CASSLTGLAGGRLLEQYF.

The V call is TRBV5-8, the J call TRBJ1-6; 12 nucleotides match TRBD1. With 4 bases clipped from V and 10 bases from J, the junction kept 9 bases outside the gene matches. The CDR3 is made up of 16 amino acids. Germline CDR1 reads SGHTS; CDR2 reads YDEGEE. Here the CDR3 DNA reads TGTGCCAGCAGCGGAACGGGACAGGGGGCGGGATCACCCCTCCACTTT. Translated, it gives CASSGTGQGAGSPLHF.

This clone came up once. This rearrangement joins TRBV19 to TRBJ1-2; the match to TRBD1 covers 8 bases. Germline values: CDR1 LNHDA, CDR2 SQIVND (reference sequence). The CDR3 consists of 16 residues. Trimming at V came to 3 bases and at J to 0 bases, leaving 6 bases not matched to a gene. CDR3 protein: CASSIQDRVANYGYTF. CDR3 DNA sequence: TGTGCCAGTAGTATCCAGGACAGGGTGGCTAACTATGGCTACACCTTC.

The rearrangement uses TRBV11-2 and TRBJ2-7; D possibly corresponds to TRBD2 (6 bases). V was cut by 5 bases and J by 3 bases, with 14 bases left in between. Germline-derived CDR1 and CDR2 are SGHAT and FQNNGV. This CDR3 has 14 residues. The CDR3 DNA sequence: TGTGCCAGCAGCCATACCACCGGGGGCTACGAGCAGTACTTC. It yields the protein CASSHTTGGYEQYF. Together with reference TRBV11-2 and TRBJ2-7, the CDR3 gives the full variable domain: EAGVAQSPRYKIIEKRQSVAFWCNPISGHATLYWYQQILGQGPKLLIQFQNNGVVDDSQLPKDRFSAERLKGVDSTLKIQPAKLEDSAVYLCASSHTTGGYEQYFGPGTRLTVT.

V usage is TRBV6-5 and J usage is TRBJ1-2, with no clear D. There are 13 residues in the CDR3. The V end was cut by 4 bases, the J end by 3 bases, with 9 bases between. Germline-derived CDR1 and CDR2 are MNHEY and SVGAGI. CDR3 sequence: CASSFSGDYGYTF. In nucleotides, the CDR3 is TGTGCCAGCAGTTTCTCGGGAGACTATGGCTACACCTTC.

The CDR3 sequence is CAITGTADTEAFF. The DNA of the CDR3 is TGTGCCATCACCGGGACAGCGGACACTGAAGCTTTCTTT. The J gene is TRBJ1-1, the V gene TRBV10-3; 7 bases align to TRBD1. The CDR3 covers 13 residues. Losses at the gene ends were 7 bases for V and 3 bases for J; bases not matched to a gene: 5. Germline V gene sequence: CDR1 ENHRY, CDR2 SYGVKD.

The chain links TRBV30 to TRBJ1-3, with 7 bases that match TRBD1. Germline trimming cut 4 bases from V and 5 bases from J; bases unmatched to any gene: 8. This CDR3 is built from 14 residues. Per the germline V gene, CDR1 is GTSNPN and CDR2 is SVGIG (reference sequence). The CDR3 DNA sequence: TGTGCCTGGACGGCGGGACAGAGCCGAAACACCATATATTTT. Translated, it gives CAWTAGQSRNTIYF.

The J gene is TRBJ2-2, the V gene TRBV10-1; TRBD1 matches 12 bases. After removal of 6 bases from V and 7 bases from J, the junction contained 6 bases not matched to a gene. In germline, CDR1 is WNHNN, CDR2 SYGVQD (reference sequence). The CDR3 has 15 residues. Here the CDR3 reads CASSRGTGGNGELFF. The CDR3 nucleotides read TGCGCCAGCAGCCGCGGGACAGGGGGCAACGGGGAGCTGTTTTTT.

The chain is built from TRBV4-1 and TRBJ1-5; 7 nucleotides line up with TRBD1. The germline V gene encodes CDR1 MGHRA and CDR2 YSYEKL. The CDR3 is 16 amino acids. Germline trimming cut 3 bases from V and 0 bases from J; bases unmatched to any gene: 5. The CDR3 loop is CASSQGTVYSNQPQHF. DNA of the CDR3: TGCGCCAGCAGCCAGGGGACAGTATATAGCAATCAGCCCCAGCATTTT.